These 26 T cell receptor beta chains share one sample of origin, sequenced in a study of technical replicates of blood from a handful of donors. Sequenced by immunoSEQ multiplex PCR; TCRdb stores in-frame clones only, minus some. The sample lists 74,000 or so clones, 75% to 95% occurring once. Material for sequencing was T cells isolated from PBMCs. The source of these receptors is a human donor in good health.

This rearrangement joins TRBV19 to TRBJ2-3; 8 positions agree with TRBD2. Trimming took 6 bases from V and 1 from J; bases not matched to a gene: 9. CDR3 length equals 16 residues. Germline V lookup: CDR1 LNHDA, CDR2 SQIVND (reference sequence). CDR3 sequence: CASSLSPAGGTDTQYF. The CDR3 nucleotides read TGTGCCAGTAGCTTGTCCCCAGCGGGAGGCACAGATACGCAGTATTTT.

The DNA for the CDR3 is TGTGCCAGCATTCAGTGGACAGGGGATAACGATGAGCAGTTCTTC. Its translation is CASIQWTGDNDEQFF. The chain recombines TRBV7-8 with TRBJ2-1, with 9 bases matching TRBD1. Germline loops: CDR1 SGHVS, CDR2 FQNEAQ. The CDR3 sequence is 15 residues long. V dropped 7 bases and J dropped 8; count of bases not matched to a gene: 12.

The chain joins TRBV4-2 to TRBJ2-7, with D possibly TRBD2 on 7 matching bases. The CDR3 runs 15 residues. Germline CDR1 and CDR2: LGHNA and YNFKEQ. V lost 1 base to trimming and J lost 3 bases, with 13 bases between them. The CDR3 DNA sequence: TGTGCCAGCAGCCAAGGAGGGGGGGCATTCTACGAGCAGTACTTC. Translation: CASSQGGGAFYEQYF.

V is TRBV19 and J is TRBJ2-5; D perhaps matches TRBD1 (6 bases). V was trimmed by 3 bases and J by 5 bases, leaving 16 bases between them. The CDR3 has 15 amino acids. Germline V gene lookup returns CDR1 LNHDA and CDR2 SQIVND (reference sequence). CDR3 nucleotides: TGTGCCAGTAGTATTTGGGAGTCCGACAGGGAGACCCAGTACTTC. The encoded protein is CASSIWESDRETQYF. The whole variable domain, remainder taken from reference TRBV19 and TRBJ2-5, is DGGITQSPKYLFRKEGQNVTLSCEQNLNHDAMYWYRQDPGQGLRLIYYSQIVNDFQKGDIAEGYSVSREKKESFPLTVTSAQKNPTAFYLCASSIWESDRETQYFGPGTRLLVL.

This clone came up a few times. Written as DNA, the CDR3 is TGTGCCATTTCCCCACAGGGGGAGGGCGGGGAGCTGTTTTTT. Translation gives CAISPQGEGGELFF. The V and J genes are TRBV28 and TRBJ2-2, with D possibly matching TRBD1 (8 bases). Germline CDR1 MDHEN, CDR2 SYDVKM. CDR3 length: 14 residues. Between the trimmed V and J ends, which lost 10 bases and 7 bases, there was a span of 19 bases.

The CDR3, as DNA: TGCAGTGCTAGACATAATGAAAAACTGTTTTTT. Translated: CSARHNEKLFF. The chain employs TRBV20-1 and TRBJ1-4, with unresolved D. Germline V gene data show CDR1 as DFQATT and CDR2 as SNEGSKA (reference sequence). This CDR3 is 11 amino acids long. Trimming removed 2 bases at V and 4 bases at J, with 2 bases between.

This chain joins TRBV27 and TRBJ2-3, with 7 bases fitting TRBD1. V dropped 5 bases and J dropped 0; count of bases not matched to a gene: 11. Germline values: CDR1 MNHEY, CDR2 SMNVEV (reference sequence). CDR3 size: 17 residues. CDR3 in amino acids: CASSIYSGTASTDTQYF. The CDR3 DNA sequence: TGTGCCAGCAGTATTTACTCCGGGACAGCGAGCACAGATACGCAGTATTTT.

CDR3 sequence: CATKDRGNTGELFF. The DNA for the CDR3 is TGTGCCACCAAGGACAGGGGGAACACCGGGGAGCTGTTTTTT. V and J are TRBV15 and TRBJ2-2; 9 bases match TRBD1. This CDR3 is built from 14 residues. The junction had 1 base not matched to a gene; V was cut back by 7 bases and J by 1 base. Germline lookup yields CDR1 LNHNV and CDR2 YYDKDF (reference sequence).

The CDR3 protein is CASSHNYEQYF. CDR3 nucleotide sequence: TGCGCCAGCAGCCATAACTACGAGCAGTACTTC. The chain is built from TRBV4-1 and TRBJ2-7; D call uncertain. The CDR3 is 11 residues long. V was shortened by 3 bases and J by 3 bases, with 3 bases between the two germline ends. Germline CDR1 and CDR2: MGHRA and YSYEKL.

The chain is built from TRBV5-1 and TRBJ2-4, with a weak D call TRBD2 (7 bases). The CDR3 is made up of 17 amino acids. V lost 0 bases to trimming and J lost 9 bases, with 22 bases between them. Germline V CDR1 and CDR2: SGHRS, YFSETQ. The CDR3 spells CASSLAGGGGEGTIQYF. CDR3 bases: TGCGCCAGCAGCTTGGCGGGCGGGGGCGGTGAAGGAACCATTCAGTACTTC.

This clone was counted once. The genes are TRBV4-1 and TRBJ2-1; 8 bases are shared with TRBD1. V dropped 4 bases and J dropped 6; count of bases not matched to a gene: 5. CDR1 MGHRA and CDR2 YSYEKL come from the germline V gene. The CDR3 length is 14 residues. CDR3 region: CASSPRTGTNEQFF. In nucleotides, the CDR3 is TGCGCCAGCAGCCCAAGGACAGGGACCAATGAGCAGTTCTTC.

This clone was detected a few times. The chain couples TRBV6-6 to TRBJ2-5, with 12 nucleotides matching TRBD2. CDR1 and CDR2 from the germline V gene are MNHNY and SVGAGI (reference sequence). This CDR3 comprises 16 residues. Trimming took 4 bases from V and 2 from J; bases not matched to a gene: 5. The CDR3 DNA reads as TGTGCCAGCAGTTCATATCTAGCGGGGGGGCAAGAGACCCAGTACTTC. Its translation: CASSSYLAGGQETQYF.

This clone was counted a single time. The chain employs TRBV13 and TRBJ2-1, with a possible D match to TRBD2 (5 bases). V lost 4 bases to trimming and J lost 0 bases, with 16 bases between them. Germline V gene data show CDR1 as PRHDT and CDR2 as FYEKMQ (reference sequence). This CDR3 is built from 17 residues. In DNA, the CDR3 is TGTGCCAGCAGCTCCGCCTCGGGGATGAGCTCCTACAATGAGCAGTTCTTC. This sequence encodes CASSSASGMSSYNEQFF.

The V and J genes are TRBV19 and TRBJ2-1; D not certain. The V end was cut by 3 bases, the J end by 9 bases, with 9 bases between. CDR1 is LNHDA and CDR2 is SQIVND in the germline V gene (reference sequence). This CDR3 spans 12 amino acids. The CDR3 spells CASSIGSTEQFF. The CDR3 bases are TGTGCCAGTAGTATCGGTAGTACTGAGCAGTTCTTC. The full variable domain, with the rest looked up from reference TRBV19 and TRBJ2-1, is DGGITQSPKYLFRKEGQNVTLSCEQNLNHDAMYWYRQDPGQGLRLIYYSQIVNDFQKGDIAEGYSVSREKKESFPLTVTSAQKNPTAFYLCASSIGSTEQFFGPGTRLTVL.

The gene calls are TRBV7-9 and TRBJ1-5; a possible D gene is TRBD1 (5 bases). The CDR3 consists of 17 residues. Germline V gene data show CDR1 as SEHNR and CDR2 as FQNEAQ (reference sequence). V lost 5 bases, J lost 6 bases, and 23 bases lay in between. DNA of the CDR3: TGTGCCAGCAGCAACCGGCCCCGCCAGGAGGGGCCTCAGCCCCAGCATTTT. Protein: CASSNRPRQEGPQPQHF.

A few counts support this clone. This sequence joins TRBV6-1 and TRBJ1-1; TRBD1 aligns across 9 bases. J gave up 11 bases and V 10 bases, and 20 bases lay outside the gene matches. This CDR3 is built from 15 residues. Germline V lookup: CDR1 MNHNS, CDR2 SASEGT. As DNA, the CDR3 is TGTGCCACCAAGGCCGGGACAGGGTTCCTACAAGTGGCTTTCTTT. It codes for CATKAGTGFLQVAFF.

This clone was detected once. The V and J genes are TRBV18 and TRBJ2-1; D gene unclear. This CDR3 has 14 amino acids. Germline V gene sequence: CDR1 KGHSH, CDR2 LQKENI. V was cut by 0 bases and J by 6 bases, with 9 bases left in between. For the CDR3, the DNA is TGTGCCAGCTCACCACCCCCCTCTATCAATGAGCAGTTCTTC. As protein: CASSPPPSINEQFF.

The chain combines TRBV28 with TRBJ1-5, with TRBD1 identical over 8 bases. The V gene end was trimmed by 5 bases and the J gene end by 7 bases; junction bases not matched to a gene: 10. Germline V gene data show CDR1 as MDHEN and CDR2 as SYDVKM. The CDR3 extends over 15 amino acids. CDR3 residues: CASSPIPDRAQPQHF. CDR3 DNA sequence: TGTGCCAGCAGTCCCATTCCGGACAGGGCCCAGCCCCAGCATTTT.

V is TRBV28 and J is TRBJ1-5; D is ambiguous. V was cut by 5 bases and J by 6 bases, with 14 bases left in between. Germline CDR1 is MDHEN and CDR2 is SYDVKM. This CDR3 has 14 amino acids. CDR3 in DNA: TGTGCCAGCAGTCCTTCAGGTTTGGGTCAGCCCCAGCATTTT. It yields the protein CASSPSGLGQPQHF.

The genes are TRBV2 and TRBJ1-5, with D maybe TRBD1 (6 bases). Germline V gene sequence: CDR1 SNHLY, CDR2 FYNNEI. The CDR3 covers 16 residues. V gave up 6 bases and J gave up 0 bases, with 15 bases separating them. CDR3 protein: CASRRAGTNSNQPQHF. In DNA form, the CDR3 reads TGTGCCAGCAGGCGGGCCGGGACAAATAGCAATCAGCCCCAGCATTTT.

This clone was recorded only once. V usage is TRBV11-1 and J usage is TRBJ2-6; no reliable D call. Trimming left V 5 bases short and J 0 bases short, with 11 bases between. This CDR3 has 16 residues. The germline gives CDR1 SGHAT, CDR2 FQDESV (reference sequence). CDR3 nucleotides: TGTGCCAGCAGCCTGCAGGAATTCTCTGGGGCCAACGTCCTGACTTTC. As protein: CASSLQEFSGANVLTF.

This chain links TRBV6-5 with TRBJ2-7, with D possibly being TRBD1 (6 bases). The CDR3 extends over 13 amino acids. Germline CDR1 MNHEY, CDR2 SVGAGI. The V and J ends lost 2 bases and 5 bases respectively, with 10 bases between them. The CDR3: CASSYTQGHEQYF. The CDR3 DNA follows: TGTGCCAGCAGTTACACACAGGGACACGAGCAGTACTTC.

J is TRBJ2-1 and V is TRBV7-9; 11 bases are a match to TRBD2. Germline V gene sequence: CDR1 SEHNR, CDR2 FQNEAQ (reference sequence). The CDR3 is 16 amino acids. Trimming at V came to 5 bases and at J to 10 bases, leaving 13 bases not matched to a gene. In nucleotides, the CDR3 is TGTGCCAGCAGCCCCGCCGGGACTAGCGGACCCGGGGAGCAGTTCTTC. Translation gives CASSPAGTSGPGEQFF.

This chain links TRBV27 with TRBJ2-1; the match to TRBD2 covers 8 bases. The CDR3 extends over 13 amino acids. V shed 2 bases, J shed 9 bases, and the junction held 3 bases outside the gene matches. Germline lookup yields CDR1 MNHEY and CDR2 SMNVEV (reference sequence). The CDR3, as DNA: TGTGCCAGCAGTTTAATGGCGGGAGGTGAGCAGTTCTTC. Its protein is CASSLMAGGEQFF.

The V call is TRBV13, the J call TRBJ2-3, with D possibly being TRBD2 (5 bases). The germline gives CDR1 PRHDT, CDR2 FYEKMQ (reference sequence). Trimming took 4 bases from V and 3 from J, leaving 11 bases between them. The CDR3 extends over 14 amino acids. This CDR3 reads CASSSPSGTDTQYF. Here the CDR3 DNA reads TGTGCCAGCAGCTCCCCCTCGGGGACAGATACGCAGTATTTT.

This chain connects TRBV5-4 to TRBJ2-5; 11 bases are shared with TRBD2. CDR3 length: 16 residues. Per germline, CDR1 SGHNT and CDR2 YYREEE (reference sequence). J lost 2 bases, V lost 4 bases, and 7 bases had no gene match. Here the CDR3 DNA reads TGTGCCAGCAGCGCCACTAGCGGGAGTAATCAAGAGACCCAGTACTTC. Translation gives CASSATSGSNQETQYF.